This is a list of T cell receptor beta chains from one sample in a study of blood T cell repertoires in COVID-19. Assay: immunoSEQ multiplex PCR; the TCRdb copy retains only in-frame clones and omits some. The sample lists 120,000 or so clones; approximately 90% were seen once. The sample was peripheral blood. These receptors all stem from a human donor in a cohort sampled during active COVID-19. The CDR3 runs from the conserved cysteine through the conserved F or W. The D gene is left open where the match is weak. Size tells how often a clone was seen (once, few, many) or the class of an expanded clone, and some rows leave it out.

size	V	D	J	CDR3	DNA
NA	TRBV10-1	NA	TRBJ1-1	CASRAGRAPNTEAFF	TGCGCCAGCAGAGCGGGCAGGGCTCCGAACACTGAAGCTTTCTTT
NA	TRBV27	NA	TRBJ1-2	CASSLSRGIYGYTF	TGTGCCAGCAGTTTATCGAGAGGGATTTATGGCTACACCTTC
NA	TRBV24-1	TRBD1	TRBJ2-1	CATSDLGDREGNEQFF	TGTGCCACCAGTGATTTAGGGGACAGGGAAGGCAATGAGCAGTTCTTC
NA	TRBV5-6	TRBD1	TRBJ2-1	CASSLGQLSSYNEQFF	TGTGCCAGCAGCCTGGGACAGCTTAGCTCCTACAATGAGCAGTTCTTC
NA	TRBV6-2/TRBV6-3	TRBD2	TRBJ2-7	CASTPGRGGREQYF	TGTGCCAGCACCCCGGGGCGGGGAGGGCGCGAGCAGTACTTC
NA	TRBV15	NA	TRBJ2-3	CATSRVDSLDTQYF	TGTGCCACCAGCAGAGTCGACAGCTTGGATACGCAGTATTTT
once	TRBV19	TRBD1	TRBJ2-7	CASRPGQGANEQYF	TGTGCCAGTCGGCCGGGACAGGGGGCAAACGAGCAGTACTTC
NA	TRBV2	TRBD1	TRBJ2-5	CASSEARGQGENKETQYF	TGTGCCAGCAGTGAAGCTAGGGGACAGGGGGAAAACAAAGAGACCCAGTACTTC
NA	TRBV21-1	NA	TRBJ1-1	CASSLRADGVEAFF	TGTGCCAGCAGCCTCCGCGCAGATGGAGTTGAAGCTTTCTTT
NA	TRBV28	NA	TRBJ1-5	CASSFSGGSQPQHF	TGTGCCAGCAGTTTTTCGGGGGGTAGTCAGCCCCAGCATTTT